These 17 T cell receptor beta chains originate from one sample sequenced in a study of Graves' ophthalmopathy and Graves' hyperthyroidism. Beta-chain TCR CDR3 regions were amplified from RNA transcripts. A first-round RT-PCR used HTBI primers, followed by a second-round multiplex PCR. TCRdb independently ran MiXCR on the multiplex PCR reads; one entry per CDR3 protein. The sample comprises about 210,000 distinct CDR3 sequences, under 30% of which are singletons, and 8.5% to 9.5% rests with the top ten. Sequenced sample: peripheral blood. The receptors were gathered from a man aged 50-59 years with Graves' ophthalmopathy.

There are a few counts of this clonotype. The chain joins TRBV6-1 to TRBJ1-2, with D uncertain. This CDR3 has 16 residues. Trimming removed 6 bases at V and 0 bases at J, with 17 bases between. From germline, CDR1 is MNHNS and CDR2 SASEGT. CDR3 amino acids: CASRRLVGISNYGYTF. CDR3 coding DNA: TGTGCCAGCAGACGCCTCGTGGGTATATCTAACTATGGCTACACCTTC.

This clonotype was seen repeatedly, ten times or more. Because the CDR3's place on the DNA is in doubt, the DNA is left out and the CDR3 is given as listed by TCRdb. The J gene is TRBJ2-7, the V gene TRBV6-6; TRBD1, the table's D call, was not compared with the DNA. Germline CDR1 reads MNHNY; CDR2 reads SVGAGI (reference sequence). The CDR3 sequence runs 15 residues, both termini included. CDR3 loop: CASSSAPGQSYEQYF.

This clonotype was recorded at least ten times. This chain links TRBV20-1 with TRBJ2-5; D may be TRBD1 (6 bases). The length of the CDR3 is 15 residues. Germline V gene sequence: CDR1 DFQATT, CDR2 SNEGSKA (reference sequence). Trimming took off 6 bases at V and 9 bases at J, with 26 bases between the two ends. Here the CDR3 DNA reads TGCAGTGCCACTCCAAAATTTCGACAGGATAGCGCCCAGTACTTC. This codes for CSATPKFRQDSAQYF.

Many counts were recorded for this clonotype. CDR3 region: CASSLQGKNTGELFF. In DNA form, the CDR3 reads TGTGCCAGCAGCCTACAGGGAAAGAACACCGGGGAGCTGTTTTTT. The V call is TRBV9, the J call TRBJ2-2; possible D gene TRBD1, 6 bases. V was clipped by 4 bases and J by 1 base, with 11 bases between them. Germline CDR1 is SGDLS and CDR2 is YYNGEE. There are 15 residues in the CDR3.

There are many counts of this clonotype. The CDR3 loop reads CASSAQGARTGELFF. CDR3 nucleotides: TGTGCCAGCAGCGCACAGGGGGCGCGAACCGGGGAGCTGTTTTTT. The chain has TRBV6-1 and TRBJ2-2; 9 bases line up with TRBD1. V shed 6 bases and J 5 bases; nucleotides not matched to a gene: 7. Germline lookup yields CDR1 MNHNS and CDR2 SASEGT. The CDR3 sequence is 15 residues long.

This clonotype was found many times. The rearrangement uses TRBV3-1 and TRBJ1-1; D remains ambiguous. Germline V gives CDR1 LGHDT, CDR2 YNNKEL (reference sequence). V gave up 0 bases and J gave up 8 bases, with 13 bases separating them. This CDR3 comprises 14 residues. The chain's CDR3 is CASSQELVAGEAFF. The CDR3 DNA sequence: TGTGCCAGCAGCCAAGAACTTGTCGCAGGAGAAGCTTTCTTT.

This clonotype was observed many times. The chain recombines TRBV9 with TRBJ2-7; 7 bases match TRBD2. The CDR3 runs 14 residues. Unmatched junction bases numbered 4, after V lost 3 bases and J lost 1 base. Germline V gives CDR1 SGDLS, CDR2 YYNGEE. CDR3 region: CASSATSISYEQYF. The CDR3 region has the DNA TGTGCCAGCAGCGCGACTAGCATTTCCTACGAGCAGTACTTC. The full variable domain, rest sourced from reference TRBV9 and TRBJ2-7, is DSGVTQTPKHLITATGQRVTLRCSPRSGDLSVYWYQQSLDQGLQFLIQYYNGEERAKGNILERFSAQQFPDLHSELNLSSLELGDSALYFCASSATSISYEQYFGPGTRLTVT.

The gene calls are TRBV28 and TRBJ2-7, with a possible D match to TRBD1 (5 bases). This CDR3 has 17 residues. The germline CDR1 and CDR2 sequences are MDHEN and SYDVKM. V was clipped by 8 bases and J by 4 bases, with 27 bases between them. This CDR3 reads CASRPSESGPLSYEQYF. The CDR3 DNA sequence: TGTGCCAGCCGACCCTCCGAGTCAGGGCCCCTTTCGTACGAGCAGTACTTC.

In this sample, this clonotype turned up many times. This rearrangement joins TRBV5-1 to TRBJ2-7; 8 bases align to TRBD2. V lost 3 bases and J lost 9; bases outside the gene matches: 17. The CDR3 has 16 amino acids. Germline CDR1 SGHRS, CDR2 YFSETQ. The CDR3 coding sequence is TGCGCCAGCAGCTATGCCGGGACTAGGGGCTTAAAGGTGCAGTACTTC. Amino acids: CASSYAGTRGLKVQYF.

This sequence joins TRBV7-9 and TRBJ2-7; 10 nucleotides line up with TRBD2. V dropped 0 bases and J dropped 5; count of bases not matched to a gene: 4. The CDR3 spans 15 residues. The germline V gene encodes CDR1 SEHNR and CDR2 FQNEAQ (reference sequence). The CDR3 spells CASSLAQREGDEQYF. The CDR3 DNA sequence: TGTGCCAGCAGCTTAGCGCAGCGGGAGGGAGACGAGCAGTACTTC.

This clonotype was detected many times. The gene calls are TRBV5-6 and TRBJ2-2, with D perhaps assigned TRBD1 or TRBD2 (5 bases each). The germline V gene encodes CDR1 SGHDT and CDR2 YYEEEE. V gave up 3 bases and J gave up 2 bases, with 17 bases separating them. The CDR3 extends over 17 amino acids. The CDR3 reads CASSSTPGPHNTGELFF. CDR3 bases: TGTGCCAGCAGCTCCACCCCGGGACCCCATAACACCGGGGAGCTGTTTTTT.

The V gene is TRBV28, the J gene TRBJ2-5, with 9 nucleotides matching TRBD1. Trimming cost V 3 bases and J 5 bases; bases outside gene matches: 4. Germline lookup yields CDR1 MDHEN and CDR2 SYDVKM. The CDR3 contains 14 residues. CDR3 coding DNA: TGTGCCAGCAGTTTTGGGGACAGGGTGGAGACCCAGTACTTC. Translation: CASSFGDRVETQYF. The full variable domain, with the rest looked up from reference TRBV28 and TRBJ2-5, is DVKVTQSSRYLVKRTGEKVFLECVQDMDHENMFWYRQDPGLGLRLIYFSYDVKMKEKGDIPEGYSVSREKKERFSLILESASTNQTSMYLCASSFGDRVETQYFGPGTRLLVL.

This clonotype was counted many times. This chain links TRBV13 with TRBJ2-7, with D perhaps matching TRBD2 (6 bases). The CDR3 spans 14 residues. Germline V gene lookup returns CDR1 PRHDT and CDR2 FYEKMQ (reference sequence). The V end lost 4 bases, the J end lost 2 bases, and 12 bases lay between the germline ends. The CDR3 loop is CASSSVIAAYEQYF. The CDR3 nucleotides are TGTGCCAGCAGCTCGGTAATAGCGGCCTACGAGCAGTACTTC.

CDR3 residues: CASSPTGGRARNTEAFF. CDR3 nucleotides: TGTGCCAGCAGCCCTACCGGCGGCAGGGCTCGGAACACTGAAGCTTTCTTT. The chain carries TRBV9 and TRBJ1-1; possibly TRBD1 for D (5 bases). V lost 4 bases, J lost 1 base, and 20 bases lay in between. CDR3 size: 17 residues. CDR1 and CDR2 from the germline V gene are SGDLS and YYNGEE. The full variable domain, its missing parts supplied by reference TRBV9 and TRBJ1-1, is DSGVTQTPKHLITATGQRVTLRCSPRSGDLSVYWYQQSLDQGLQFLIQYYNGEERAKGNILERFSAQQFPDLHSELNLSSLELGDSALYFCASSPTGGRARNTEAFFGQGTRLTVV.

Many counts were recorded for this clonotype. This chain uses TRBV24-1 with TRBJ2-7, with D unclear. The V gene lost 2 bases and the J gene lost 4 bases, with 8 bases spanning the gap. The CDR3 length is 13 residues. Germline V gene lookup returns CDR1 KGHDR and CDR2 SFDVKD. CDR3 residues: CATSDSSGYEQYF. DNA of the CDR3: TGTGCCACCAGTGATTCCTCAGGTTACGAGCAGTACTTC.

There are many counts of this clonotype. The rearrangement joins TRBV6-4 to TRBJ2-2, with a tentative D call TRBD1 (7 bases). CDR1 and CDR2 from the germline V gene are MRHNA and SNTAGT. The CDR3 is 17 residues long. V was clipped by 2 bases and J by 1 base, with 14 bases between them. This CDR3 reads CASSDGGGGMNTGELFF. CDR3 coding DNA: TGTGCCAGCAGTGACGGAGGGGGCGGAATGAACACCGGGGAGCTGTTTTTT.

This clonotype was found many times. The chain employs TRBV29-1 and TRBJ1-1; D not resolved. V was trimmed by 3 bases and J by 1 base, leaving 12 bases between them. In germline, CDR1 is SQVTM, CDR2 ANQGSEA. CDR3 length: 14 residues. The CDR3 reads CSVDGRLENTEAFF. The CDR3 DNA sequence: TGCAGCGTTGATGGGCGGTTGGAGAACACTGAAGCTTTCTTT.